This T cell receptor (beta chain) was captured by sequencing in a study of OX40 agonist ivuxolimab in advanced cancers. Sequencing used immunoSEQ multiplex PCR; TCRdb keeps in-frame clones, though not all of them. Among tens of thousands of clones listed, roughly 85% were seen once. The receptor's source is an adult with an advanced solid tumor such as melanoma, head and neck, liver or kidney cancer. The source material was CD4+ or CD8+ T cells sorted from blood, sampled in a trial of the OX40 agonist ivuxolimab.

The CDR3 is CASYTSSGNTIYF. Here the CDR3 DNA reads TGTGCCTCATACACGAGCTCTGGAAACACCATATATTTT. The chain recombines TRBV30 with TRBJ1-3, with unresolved D. The length of the CDR3 is 13 residues. Looked up from germline, CDR1 is GTSNPN and CDR2 is SVGIG (reference sequence). V was shortened by 7 bases and J by 0 bases, with 10 bases between the two germline ends.